These 21 T cell receptor beta chains were sequenced from one sample in a study of T cell responses to AZD1222 COVID-19 vaccine. Sequencing used immunoSEQ multiplex PCR; TCRdb keeps in-frame clones, though not all of them. This sample has about 120,000 clones, with roughly 88% found just once. The sample here was peripheral blood, taken on day 0 of AZD1222 vaccination. These receptors all stem from an adult in good health.

This clone was detected only once. This sequence joins TRBV3-1 (or the pseudogene TRBV3-2) and TRBJ1-2, with a weak D call TRBD1 (5 bases). Germline V CDR1 and CDR2: LGHDT, YNNKEL (reference sequence). The CDR3 is 12 amino acids. Trimming pared 0 bases from V and 6 bases from J, leaving 5 bases between. The CDR3 loop is CASSQEGDGYTF. CDR3 sequence (DNA): TGTGCCAGCAGCCAAGAAGGGGATGGCTACACCTTC.

The chain uses TRBV5-1 and TRBJ1-3; D is unresolved. V lost 1 base and J 6 bases, leaving 14 bases between the germline ends. Germline CDR1 SGHRS, CDR2 YFSETQ. CDR3 length: 15 residues. The CDR3 DNA reads as TGCGCCAGCAGCTTGTCCGGAGTACCTGAAAACACCATATATTTT. It is translated as CASSLSGVPENTIYF.

V gene TRBV5-8 combines with J gene TRBJ1-4, with 8 bases that match TRBD1. V lost 5 bases to trimming and J lost 1 base; unmatched junction nucleotides: 10. The CDR3 has 17 residues. Germline CDR1 reads SGHTS; CDR2 reads YDEGEE. The CDR3 loop reads CASRRGRGRQTNEKLFF. The CDR3 DNA is TGTGCCAGCAGAAGAGGCAGGGGGCGGCAAACTAATGAAAAACTGTTTTTT.

CDR3 sequence: CASSLSETGSEAFF. The CDR3 nucleotides read TGTGCCAGCAGCTTATCAGAGACGGGCTCTGAAGCTTTCTTT. The chain couples TRBV7-3 to TRBJ1-1; no definite D call. V was trimmed by 2 bases and J by 6 bases, leaving 13 bases between them. The CDR3 is made up of 14 amino acids. The V gene's germline CDR1 is SGHTA and CDR2 FQGTGA.

The rearrangement links TRBV13 to TRBJ2-7; 7 bases are a match to TRBD1. V lost 1 base, J lost 3 bases, and 3 bases stayed unmatched. CDR3 length: 14 amino acids. Germline loops: CDR1 PRHDT, CDR2 FYEKMQ (reference sequence). This CDR3 reads CASSLAGTDYEQYF. CDR3 DNA: TGTGCCAGCAGCTTAGCCGGGACAGACTACGAGCAGTACTTC. The whole variable domain, filled in from reference TRBV13 and TRBJ2-7, reads AAGVIQSPRHLIKEKRETATLKCYPIPRHDTVYWYQQGPGQDPQFLISFYEKMQSDKGSIPDRFSAQQFSDYHSELNMSSLELGDSALYFCASSLAGTDYEQYFGPGTRLTVT.

This chain connects TRBV6-2 or TRBV6-3 to TRBJ1-1; unclear D gene. The CDR3 length is 17 residues. CDR1 and CDR2 from the germline V gene are MNHEY and SVGEGT. The V end lost 0 bases, the J end lost 4 bases, and 18 bases lay between the germline ends. In DNA, the CDR3 is TGTGCCAGCAGTTACTCGAGAGGACGAGTCGGAGGCACTGAAGCTTTCTTT. Protein: CASSYSRGRVGGTEAFF.

The V gene is TRBV3-1 (or the pseudogene TRBV3-2), the J gene TRBJ2-5; 9 nucleotides match TRBD2. The germline V gene has CDR1 LGHDT and CDR2 YNNKEL (reference sequence). V shed 4 bases, J shed 3 bases, and the junction held 9 bases outside the gene matches. This CDR3 has 16 residues. The CDR3 region has the DNA TGTGCCAGCAGCCTTTATAGCGGGAGATGGGAAGAGACCCAGTACTTC. It specifies CASSLYSGRWEETQYF.

The chain is built from TRBV5-1 and TRBJ2-5, with D perhaps matching TRBD2 (5 bases). Trimming left V 0 bases short and J 4 bases short, with 13 bases between. Germline values: CDR1 SGHRS, CDR2 YFSETQ. The CDR3 has 15 amino acids. The CDR3 bases are TGCGCCAGCAGCTTGGGCCAGGCGGGCGGAGAGACCCAGTACTTC. Its translation is CASSLGQAGGETQYF.

V and J are TRBV5-1 and TRBJ1-1, with 7 bases lining up with TRBD1. The J segment lost 0 bases and the V segment lost 3 bases, leaving 2 bases of the junction unmatched. Germline V CDR1 and CDR2: SGHRS, YFSETQ. The CDR3 covers 14 residues. The CDR3 spells CASSWGQLNTEAFF. The DNA of the CDR3 is TGCGCCAGCAGCTGGGGACAGTTGAACACTGAAGCTTTCTTT.

This clone showed up just once. This rearrangement joins TRBV19 to TRBJ2-7; D gene unclear. The V and J ends lost 2 bases and 0 bases respectively, with 11 bases between them. This CDR3 comprises 15 residues. Germline V gene lookup returns CDR1 LNHDA and CDR2 SQIVND (reference sequence). This CDR3 is CASSIKGRSSYEQYF. The CDR3 DNA sequence: TGTGCCAGTAGTATAAAAGGACGGTCCTCCTACGAGCAGTACTTC.

The J gene is TRBJ1-1, the V gene TRBV5-1; weak D call: TRBD1 (5 bases). Germline V gives CDR1 SGHRS, CDR2 YFSETQ. The V end lost 1 base, the J end lost 2 bases, and 15 bases lay between the germline ends. The CDR3 is 16 amino acids. The DNA of the CDR3 is TGCGCCAGCAGCTTGCTCGGTGTGGGGCTCAACACTGAAGCTTTCTTT. This sequence encodes CASSLLGVGLNTEAFF.

This clone was found once. The gene calls are TRBV10-3 and TRBJ2-7; D call uncertain. The V gene's germline CDR1 is ENHRY and CDR2 SYGVKD. The CDR3 sequence is 14 residues long. Trimming pared 7 bases from V and 0 bases from J, leaving 13 bases between. CDR3 in amino acids: CAIKETALSYEQYF. Written as DNA, the CDR3 is TGTGCCATCAAGGAGACGGCTCTCTCCTACGAGCAGTACTTC.

The V and J genes are TRBV12-3 or TRBV12-4 and TRBJ1-6, with 7 bases that match TRBD1. The CDR3 is made up of 13 amino acids. Trimming at V came to 6 bases and at J to 10 bases, leaving 6 bases not matched to a gene. In DNA, the CDR3 is TGTGCCAGCAGATATAGGGGGCTCTCACCCCTCCACTTT. It is translated as CASRYRGLSPLHF.

This rearrangement joins TRBV12-5 to TRBJ2-3; the match to TRBD2 covers 11 bases. This CDR3 comprises 15 residues. Germline values: CDR1 LGHNT, CDR2 FRNRAP. CDR3 region: CAASGTSGVTDTQYF. CDR3 bases: TGTGCGGCCTCCGGGACTAGCGGAGTCACAGATACGCAGTATTTT. Full variable domain (rest looked up from reference TRBV12-5 and TRBJ2-3): DARVTQTPRHKVTEMGQEVTMRCQPILGHNTVFWYRQTMMQGLELLAYFRNRAPLDDSGMPKDRFSAEMPDATLATLKIQPSEPRDSAVYFCAASGTSGVTDTQYFGPGTRLTVL.

The chain carries TRBV6-5 and TRBJ1-6, with TRBD1 matching 7 bases. Germline V gives CDR1 MNHEY, CDR2 SVGAGI. V shed 5 bases and J 7 bases; nucleotides not matched to a gene: 8. The CDR3 extends over 15 amino acids. CDR3 sequence reads: CASSKTGNENSPLHF. CDR3 coding DNA: TGTGCCAGCAGTAAGACAGGGAATGAAAATTCACCCCTCCACTTT.

V usage is TRBV4-1 and J usage is TRBJ2-1, with 8 bases that match TRBD2. V gave up 1 base and J gave up 7 bases; unmatched junction bases: 9. Germline CDR1 reads MGHRA; CDR2 reads YSYEKL. The CDR3 has 16 amino acids. CDR3 in DNA: TGCGCCAGCAGCCAAGGAGCGGGGGCCCGGGTGAATGAGCAGTTCTTC. Translation: CASSQGAGARVNEQFF.

The chain is built from TRBV5-1 and TRBJ1-1, with a tentative D call TRBD1 (5 bases). The CDR3 consists of 13 residues. Trimming removed 3 bases from V and 11 bases from J, with 17 bases in between. CDR1 and CDR2 (germline): SGHRS, YFSETQ. CDR3 nucleotide sequence: TGCGCCAGCAGCTCTCCAGGCGGGCGGGGGGCTTTCTTT. Protein sequence: CASSSPGGRGAFF.

This clone appeared once. The rearrangement links TRBV7-3 to TRBJ2-5, with 10 positions matching TRBD1. The CDR3 totals 16 residues. Germline trimming cut 5 bases from V and 5 bases from J; bases unmatched to any gene: 11. Per the germline V gene, CDR1 is SGHTA and CDR2 is FQGTGA. In nucleotides, the CDR3 is TGTGCCAGCAGCCCAAGGGGGACAGGGGAGGTGGAGACCCAGTACTTC. It encodes CASSPRGTGEVETQYF.

This sequence joins TRBV6-1 and TRBJ1-5; D remains unclear. Germline CDR1 and CDR2: MNHNS and SASEGT. CDR3 size: 14 residues. Trimming took 2 bases from V and 9 from J, leaving 14 bases between them. CDR3 nucleotides: TGTGCCAGCAGTGAACTCGTTCTATCATGGCCCCAGCATTTT. Protein: CASSELVLSWPQHF.

V usage is TRBV29-1 and J usage is TRBJ1-3, with unresolved D. CDR3 length: 15 amino acids. With 6 bases removed from V and 2 bases from J, the gap between germline ends came to 17 bases. Germline lookup yields CDR1 SQVTM and CDR2 ANQGSEA. In nucleotides, the CDR3 is TGCAGCGTGGCTGGGAGAGGAAGGACTGGAAACACCATATATTTT. It is translated as CSVAGRGRTGNTIYF.

This clone was counted a few times. J is TRBJ1-4 and V is TRBV18, with D possibly being TRBD1 (5 bases). The germline gives CDR1 KGHSH, CDR2 LQKENI. CDR3 size: 14 residues. Trimming pared 3 bases from V and 7 bases from J, leaving 12 bases between. The CDR3 reads CASSPGTGGEKLFF. For the CDR3, the DNA is TGTGCCAGCTCACCGGGGACCGGGGGTGAAAAACTGTTTTTT.